This TCR beta chain derives from a study of shared clonotypes between healthy human individuals. In the study overall: Three CD4 naive, three CD4 memory, two CD8 naive and one CD8 memory plate were used per donor. Findings and limits, study-wide: In a handful of donors, around 5.5% of naive CD4 clonotypes appeared in common. Non-shared clonotypes showed lower generation probabilities than clonotypes common to all four donors.

Sequencing used immunoSEQ multiplex PCR; TCRdb keeps in-frame clones, though not all of them. The profile covers 2 million to 2.5 million clones, with under 95% appearing a single time and about 0.36% taken by the ten largest. The trim removed 1 base at V and 4 bases at J, leaving 5 bases unmatched. The CDR3 length is 16 residues. Germline loops: CDR1 MGHRA, CDR2 YSYEKL. As for this clone: What it recognizes is unknown.

This chain connects TRBV4-1 to TRBJ1-3, with 9 bases aligning to TRBD1. Sequenced: naive CD4+ T cells from PBMCs. Subset: CD45RA+ positively selected. This receptor was identified in a man aged 18 to 29 in good health. Some clones in this sample may be carry-over from other donors' samples. CDR3 DNA: TGCGCCAGCAGCCAAGGAACAGGGGGCGCAGGAAACACCATATATTTT. Translation: CASSQGTGGAGNTIYF.